This T cell receptor beta chain was identified during a study of graft-versus-host responses after intestinal transplantation. Study in general: Recipients got multivisceral, liver-intestinal, or isolated intestinal transplants. Every recipient underwent anti-thymocyte globulin induction, then tacrolimus and steroids for two to four years.

General study points: GvH clones appeared in recipient marrow, some first in ileum or blood. Those patients showing graft-donor T cell macrochimerism displayed high graft-versus-host to host-versus-graft clonal ratios in allografts.

The V and J ends lost 1 base and 5 bases, in that order; junction bases with no gene match: 12. The CDR3 length is 18 residues. Germline V gene data show CDR1 as MGHRA and CDR2 as YSYEKL. The method was immunoSEQ multiplex PCR; TCRdb's version includes in-frame clones alone and lacks a portion of them. The sample consists of more than 85,000 clones, less than 95% of them appearing once. Points on this clone: As yet, its antigen is unknown.

The chain is built from TRBV4-1 and TRBJ2-3; 10 bases align to TRBD2. Sequenced here: unstimulated CD8+ T cells sorted from spleen or lymph node cells, sampled before transplant. The receptor's source is a human donor who was the organ donor for an intestinal transplant. In DNA, the CDR3 is TGCGCCAGCAGCCAAGTGATATGGAGCGGGGGGGCCGGAGATACGCAGTATTTT. As protein: CASSQVIWSGGAGDTQYF.